These 16 T cell receptor beta chains came from one sample sequenced in a study of blood T cell repertoires in COVID-19. Sequenced by immunoSEQ multiplex PCR; TCRdb stores in-frame clones only, minus some. This sample has 250,000 or so clones, with 84% found just once. Source material: peripheral blood. The receptor source for this set is a woman in her 40s who had recovered from COVID-19.

Points on this clone: The same CDR3 also results from other DNA sequences found in this sample. The chain combines TRBV18 with TRBJ2-7, with 7 bases matching TRBD1. Germline CDR1 and CDR2: KGHSH and LQKENI. With 2 bases clipped from V and 1 base from J, the junction kept 2 bases outside the gene matches. The CDR3 sequence is 14 residues long. CDR3 in DNA: TGTGCCAGCTCACCAGACAGGGCGTCCTACGAGCAGTACTTC. This translates into CASSPDRASYEQYF.

Only a few counts were recorded for this clone. V usage is TRBV12-3 or TRBV12-4 and J usage is TRBJ1-2; D may be TRBD1 (6 bases). This CDR3 region has 13 residues. Deletions cut 3 bases from V and 7 bases from J, with 12 bases between. Written as DNA, the CDR3 is TGTGCCAGCAGTTTGGGGACAATGGGTGGCTACACCTTC. Amino acids: CASSLGTMGGYTF.

V is TRBV27 and J is TRBJ2-1, with D possibly matching TRBD1 (6 bases). From germline, CDR1 is MNHEY and CDR2 SMNVEV (reference sequence). Trimming took 2 bases from V and 6 from J, leaving 14 bases between them. The CDR3 totals 15 residues. The CDR3 DNA reads TGTGCCAGCAGTTTAAGCCTGGGGGCGGGCAATGAGCAGTTCTTC. Translation gives CASSLSLGAGNEQFF.

The table lists this clone with a few counts. The chain carries TRBV11-1 and TRBJ1-4, with 7 bases identical to TRBD1. J was trimmed by 4 bases and V by 5 bases; bases with no gene match: 7. CDR3 length equals 15 residues. Germline CDR1 reads SGHAT; CDR2 reads FQDESV (reference sequence). The CDR3 region is CASSPGTAINEKLFF. The CDR3 nucleotides read TGTGCCAGCAGCCCCGGGACAGCGATTAATGAAAAACTGTTTTTT.

The gene calls are TRBV30 and TRBJ2-5; no definite D call. Germline V gene data show CDR1 as GTSNPN and CDR2 as SVGIG (reference sequence). CDR3 length: 14 residues. The V and J ends lost 0 bases and 3 bases respectively, with 11 bases between them. The DNA of the CDR3 is TGTGCCTGGAGTGTTGAACTCATGAAAGAGACCCAGTACTTC. Amino acid sequence: CAWSVELMKETQYF.

This chain links TRBV28 with TRBJ1-4; D may be TRBD1 (5 bases). Looked up from germline, CDR1 is MDHEN and CDR2 is SYDVKM. V gave up 2 bases and J gave up 8 bases, with 9 bases separating them. The CDR3 spans 13 residues. For the CDR3, the DNA is TGTGCCAGCAGTTTAGCGGCAGGGGAAAAACTGTTTTTT. This encodes CASSLAAGEKLFF.

The chain has TRBV3-1 (or the pseudogene TRBV3-2) and TRBJ2-1; 9 nucleotides line up with TRBD2. Trimming at V came to 1 base and at J to 7 bases, leaving 8 bases not matched to a gene. From germline, CDR1 is LGHDT and CDR2 YNNKEL (reference sequence). The CDR3 extends over 16 amino acids. This chain's CDR3 is CASSQAGGGAGNEQFF. Here the CDR3 DNA reads TGTGCCAGCAGCCAAGCAGGCGGGGGGGCTGGAAATGAGCAGTTCTTC.

The chain links TRBV19 to TRBJ2-5; D remains ambiguous. CDR3 length: 15 residues. Trimming pared 3 bases from V and 0 bases from J, leaving 11 bases between. Germline V gene data show CDR1 as LNHDA and CDR2 as SQIVND (reference sequence). The CDR3 here is CASSISAVYQETQYF. The CDR3 DNA reads as TGTGCCAGTAGTATCAGTGCGGTGTACCAAGAGACCCAGTACTTC.

The CDR3 nucleotides are TGTGCCAGCAGCAGCGAATCCGGGACAGGGGAGGCTCAGCCCCAGCATTTT. This codes for CASSSESGTGEAQPQHF. V is TRBV21-1 and J is TRBJ1-5; the table's TRBD1 call for D was not verified on the DNA. TRBV21-1 is an annotated pseudogene. The CDR3 is 17 amino acids.

The chain combines TRBV9 with TRBJ1-1, with a possible D match to TRBD1 (5 bases). Between the trimmed V and J ends, which lost 0 bases and 3 bases, there was a span of 6 bases. The CDR3 is 13 residues long. Germline-derived CDR1 and CDR2 are SGDLS and YYNGEE. The CDR3 is CASSVAGDTEAFF. DNA of the CDR3: TGTGCCAGCAGCGTAGCGGGGGACACTGAAGCTTTCTTT.

The rearrangement links TRBV28 to TRBJ1-3; the D is unclear. V lost 2 bases and J 0 bases, leaving 8 bases between the germline ends. Germline loops: CDR1 MDHEN, CDR2 SYDVKM. The CDR3 has 15 amino acids. CDR3: CASSLIAVSGNTIYF. The CDR3 region has the DNA TGTGCCAGCAGTTTAATCGCGGTCTCTGGAAACACCATATATTTT.

This chain links TRBV5-1 with TRBJ1-1; D unclear. The CDR3 is 13 amino acids. V lost 0 bases and J 4 bases, leaving 7 bases between the germline ends. Per the germline V gene, CDR1 is SGHRS and CDR2 is YFSETQ. The CDR3 is CASSLEQSTEAFF. The CDR3 DNA is TGCGCCAGCAGCTTGGAACAAAGCACTGAAGCTTTCTTT.

There are a few counts of this clone. This chain uses TRBV30 with TRBJ1-6; D is ambiguous. CDR3 length: 15 amino acids. Trimming left V 0 bases short and J 9 bases short, with 15 bases between. Germline V gene data show CDR1 as GTSNPN and CDR2 as SVGIG (reference sequence). CDR3 DNA: TGTGCCTGGAGTGTGCCCCCGGGTTCGGGTTCACCCCTCCACTTT. Residues: CAWSVPPGSGSPLHF.

The V call is TRBV5-1, the J call TRBJ2-2; tentatively, D is TRBD1 (6 bases). Looked up from germline, CDR1 is SGHRS and CDR2 is YFSETQ. CDR3 length: 16 amino acids. Trimming removed 5 bases at V and 0 bases at J, with 14 bases between. The CDR3 protein is CASSPHRDTNTGELFF. The DNA of the CDR3 is TGCGCCAGCAGTCCCCACAGGGATACGAACACCGGGGAGCTGTTTTTT.

The chain is built from TRBV25-1 and TRBJ1-2, with D uncertain. The CDR3 length is 13 residues. With 7 bases removed from V and 0 bases from J, the gap between germline ends came to 9 bases. Looked up from germline, CDR1 is MGHDK and CDR2 is SYGVNS. The CDR3 here is CASNDGANYGYTF. CDR3 sequence (DNA): TGTGCCAGCAATGACGGTGCTAACTATGGCTACACCTTC.

The rearrangement uses TRBV9 and TRBJ2-1; D gene unclear. This CDR3 region has 12 residues. Germline values: CDR1 SGDLS, CDR2 YYNGEE. V was clipped by 5 bases and J by 7 bases, with 10 bases between them. The CDR3 here is CASSYSENEQFF. Here the CDR3 DNA reads TGTGCCAGCAGTTACAGTGAGAATGAGCAGTTCTTC.